Listed below are T cell receptor beta chains from one sample, sequenced in a study of shared clonotypes between healthy human individuals. Sequencing was performed with immunoSEQ multiplex PCR; in TCRdb, only in-frame clones are kept and a portion is missing. The sample contains around 600,000 clones, more than 95% of which appear only once. The sample comprised naive CD4+ T cells sorted from blood. Every receptor here comes from a woman between 25 and 40 years old in good health. Each CDR3 is given with its conserved first and last residue. The order of the fields is clone size, J gene, V gene, D gene, CDR3 protein, CDR3 DNA. D genes are given only for firm matches. Clone size is not always given. Where it is, it says once, few, many or a class for expanded clones.

clone_size: -; j_call: TRBJ2-3; v_call: TRBV28; d_call: -; cdr3_aa: CASSLRLGTGFTDTQYF; cdr3_nt: TGTGCCAGCAGTTTAAGGCTGGGGACGGGTTTCACAGATACGCAGTATTTT
clone_size: -; j_call: TRBJ2-3; v_call: TRBV9; d_call: TRBD2; cdr3_aa: CASSVGLASTDTQYF; cdr3_nt: TGTGCCAGCAGCGTTGGACTAGCCAGCACAGATACGCAGTATTTT
clone_size: -; j_call: TRBJ1-2; v_call: TRBV6-4; d_call: -; cdr3_aa: CASTPTPDARVGYTF; cdr3_nt: TGTGCCAGCACCCCTACCCCCGACGCCCGGGTTGGCTACACCTTC
clone_size: -; j_call: TRBJ2-7; v_call: TRBV6-6; d_call: TRBD2; cdr3_aa: CASSSTGTSRAYEQYF; cdr3_nt: TGTGCCAGCAGTTCCACGGGGACTAGCCGAGCCTACGAGCAGTACTTC
clone_size: -; j_call: TRBJ2-7; v_call: TRBV18; d_call: -; cdr3_aa: CASSPGGTLPYEQYF; cdr3_nt: TGTGCCAGCTCCCCGGGCGGGACCCTCCCCTACGAGCAGTACTTC
clone_size: -; j_call: TRBJ1-5; v_call: TRBV28; d_call: TRBD1; cdr3_aa: CASSPGQGRVQPQHF; cdr3_nt: TGTGCCAGCAGTCCAGGACAGGGGAGGGTTCAGCCCCAGCATTTT
clone_size: -; j_call: TRBJ2-2; v_call: TRBV28; d_call: TRBD2; cdr3_aa: CASGSGRAAGELFF; cdr3_nt: TGTGCCAGCGGTAGCGGGAGGGCCGCCGGGGAGCTGTTTTTT
clone_size: once; j_call: TRBJ2-3; v_call: TRBV11-2; d_call: TRBD1; cdr3_aa: CASSLAPGQGATDTQYF; cdr3_nt: TGTGCCAGCAGCTTAGCCCCGGGACAGGGGGCCACAGATACGCAGTATTTT
clone_size: -; j_call: TRBJ1-4; v_call: TRBV4-1; d_call: TRBD1; cdr3_aa: CASSQMGQGTEKLFF; cdr3_nt: TGCGCCAGCAGCCAAATGGGACAGGGGACTGAAAAACTGTTTTTT
clone_size: -; j_call: TRBJ1-5; v_call: TRBV7-9; d_call: -; cdr3_aa: CASSLGQVGQPQHF; cdr3_nt: TGTGCCAGCAGCTTAGGCCAGGTGGGTCAGCCCCAGCATTTT
clone_size: -; j_call: TRBJ1-4; v_call: TRBV6-5; d_call: -; cdr3_aa: CASRDVSGEKLFF; cdr3_nt: TGTGCCAGCCGGGACGTCTCTGGGGAAAAACTGTTTTTT
clone_size: -; j_call: TRBJ2-5; v_call: TRBV27; d_call: -; cdr3_aa: CASSPRKGAGRGETQYF; cdr3_nt: TGTGCCAGCAGTCCCAGAAAAGGGGCCGGTCGCGGGGAGACCCAGTACTTC
clone_size: -; j_call: TRBJ2-1; v_call: TRBV2; d_call: -; cdr3_aa: CASSGGSIPYNEQFF; cdr3_nt: TGTGCCAGCAGTGGTGGGAGTATTCCCTACAATGAGCAGTTCTTC
clone_size: -; j_call: TRBJ2-5; v_call: TRBV5-1; d_call: TRBD2; cdr3_aa: CASSLGLAGIGETQYF; cdr3_nt: TGCGCCAGCAGCTTGGGACTAGCGGGAATCGGAGAGACCCAGTACTTC
clone_size: -; j_call: TRBJ1-2; v_call: TRBV4-1; d_call: -; cdr3_aa: CASSQVGAGTDYGYTF; cdr3_nt: TGCGCCAGCAGCCAAGTGGGAGCCGGGACGGACTATGGCTACACCTTC